This T cell receptor (beta chain) was sequenced during a study of cytomegalovirus exposure and HLA in healthy donors. Vbeta (60) and Jbeta (13) primers were used in the PCR. Measured with immunoSEQ multiplex PCR; TCRdb has only the in-frame clones, and not every one. Of some 210,000 clones listed, over 80% are singletons. Notes on the study in general: In a later analysis, HLA-associated beta chains showed higher expansion and lower generation probabilities than comparable chains. Segments of the TCR beta V type were, in most cases, productive about 90% or about 30% of the time in an earlier analysis.

As concerns this clone: Its specificity is not known.

J was trimmed by 0 bases and V by 5 bases; bases with no gene match: 4. The CDR3 loop spans 15 amino acids. The germline gives CDR1 MNHNS, CDR2 SASEGT. The clonotype comes from a woman in her forties or fifties in good health and CMV-seropositive. The gene calls are TRBV6-1 and TRBJ2-7; 10 nucleotides align to TRBD2. Specimen: PBMCs. The CDR3 is CASSLLAGASYEQYF. The CDR3 region has the DNA TGTGCCAGCAGTCTTCTAGCGGGGGCCTCCTACGAGCAGTACTTC.